The TCR beta chain described here comes from a study of siplizumab effects on memory and regulatory T cells. Broader study findings: The alloresponse seemed to draw substantially on naive T cells, which appeared more diverse than memory cells. Suppressive capability of dividing Tregs from siplizumab cultures went unverified. Unstimulated subsets contained matches for only a minor fraction of alloreactive clones.

This CDR3 is built from 16 residues. V was pared by 1 base and J by 2 bases, with 13 bases between. Germline V CDR1 and CDR2: LNHDA, SQIVND (reference sequence). In this sample, this clone turned up once. Antigen unknown. Assays examined 95,000 to 100,000 TCR templates per sample. The protocol was immunoSEQ multiplex PCR, while the TCRdb copy is restricted to in-frame clones and leaves out a portion. Of 80,000 to 95,000 clones in the sample, roughly 94% are singletons; the top ten hold approximately 17%. This TCR was recovered from a human donor in good health. Sequenced: CD8+ T cells sorted from blood. The chain employs TRBV19 and TRBJ2-3; D could derive from TRBD1 or TRBD2 (5 bases each). For the CDR3, the DNA is TGTGCCAGTAGTATAGGTGGGGGAGCGGACACAGATACGCAGTATTTT. It translates to CASSIGGGADTDTQYF.